The present T cell receptor (beta chain) was sequenced within a study of shared clonotypes between healthy human individuals. The repertoire was sequenced with immunoSEQ multiplex PCR; TCRdb's copy has only in-frame clones and lacks some. This sample carries some 1,100,000 clones, around 78% of them seen once, and the ten largest clones take 0.4% to 0.55%. The CDR3 sequence is 17 residues long. Germline CDR1 and CDR2: SGHKS and YYEKEE (reference sequence). The trim removed 3 bases at V and 0 bases at J, leaving 12 bases unmatched. The chain couples TRBV5-5 to TRBJ2-7, with 7 positions matching TRBD2. This receptor was identified in a man aged 18-30 years in good health. Some clones in this sample may be carry-over from other donors' samples. Sequences were obtained from memory CD4+ T cells from PBMCs. The subset: CD45RA-negative fraction. The CDR3 region is CASSSQSGGSGSYEQYF. In DNA, the CDR3 is TGTGCCAGCAGCTCCCAATCCGGCGGGAGTGGCTCCTACGAGCAGTACTTC.